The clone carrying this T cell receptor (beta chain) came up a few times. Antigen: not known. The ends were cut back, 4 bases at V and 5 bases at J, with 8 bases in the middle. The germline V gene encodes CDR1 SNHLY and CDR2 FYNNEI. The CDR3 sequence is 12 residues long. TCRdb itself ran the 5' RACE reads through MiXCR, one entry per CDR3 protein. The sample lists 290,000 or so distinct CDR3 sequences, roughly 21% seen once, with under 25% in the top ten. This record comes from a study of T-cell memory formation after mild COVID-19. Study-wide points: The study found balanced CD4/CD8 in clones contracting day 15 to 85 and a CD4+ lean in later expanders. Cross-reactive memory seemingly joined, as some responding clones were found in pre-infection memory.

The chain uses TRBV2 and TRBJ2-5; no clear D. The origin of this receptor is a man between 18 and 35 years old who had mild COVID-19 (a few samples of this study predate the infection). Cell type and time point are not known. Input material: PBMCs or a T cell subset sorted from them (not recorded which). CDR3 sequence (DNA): TGTGCCAGCAGTGGGTCCGGCGAGACCCAGTACTTC. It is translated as CASSGSGETQYF.